This paragraph reports one T cell receptor (beta chain). The data stem from a study of blood T cell repertoires in COVID-19. For the study at large: Both acute and convalescent COVID-19 samples were obtained from the United States, Italy and Spain. In each case, the material was cDNA or gDNA derived from T cells, B-cell-depleted T cells, or PBMCs.

Authors' methods: The authors estimated nucleated cell counts from reference gene primer amplification. TCRdb's table, derived via immunoSEQ multiplex PCR, lists solely in-frame clones and lacks some. V, J and clone size are taken as reported in that table, and D and trimming were inferred from the DNA itself. Found here are 150,000 to 200,000 clones, 65% to 85% of them singletons; the top ten hold 17%. This CDR3 has 14 amino acids. The sequenced material came from peripheral blood. This clonotype was sampled from a man aged 60-69 years with active or convalescent COVID-19. This chain connects TRBV21-1 to TRBJ1-5. TRBV21-1 is a known pseudogene. CDR3 sequence reads: CASTNPAGNQPQHF. For the CDR3, the DNA is TGTGCCAGCACAAATCCAGCGGGCAATCAGCCCCAGCATTTT.